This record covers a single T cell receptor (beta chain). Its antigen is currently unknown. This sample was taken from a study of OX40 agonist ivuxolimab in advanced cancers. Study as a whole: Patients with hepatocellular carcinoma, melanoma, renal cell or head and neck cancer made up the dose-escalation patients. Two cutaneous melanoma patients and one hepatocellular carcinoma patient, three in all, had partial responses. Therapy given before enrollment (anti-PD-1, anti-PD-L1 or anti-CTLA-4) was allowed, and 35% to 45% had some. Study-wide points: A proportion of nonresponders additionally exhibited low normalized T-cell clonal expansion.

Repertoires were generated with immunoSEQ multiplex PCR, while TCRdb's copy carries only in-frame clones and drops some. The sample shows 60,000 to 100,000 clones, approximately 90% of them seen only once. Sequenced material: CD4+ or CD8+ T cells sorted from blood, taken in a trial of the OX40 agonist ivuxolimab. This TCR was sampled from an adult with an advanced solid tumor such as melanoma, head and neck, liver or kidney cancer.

The DNA of the CDR3 is TGTGCCAGTAGTATAAGGAGAGATACGCAGTATTTT. Encoded protein: CASSIRRDTQYF. V usage is TRBV19 and J usage is TRBJ2-3, with D unresolved. The CDR3 runs 12 residues. The germline V gene encodes CDR1 LNHDA and CDR2 SQIVND (reference sequence). V was pared by 2 bases and J by 5 bases, with 5 bases between.